This TCR beta chain was captured in a study of cytotoxic CD8 clonotypes in ibrutinib-treated CLL. Sequencing used immunoSEQ multiplex PCR; TCRdb keeps in-frame clones, though not all of them. The repertoire holds some 98,000 clones, 70% to 80% seen once, with about 33% in the top ten. Material: PBMCs, obtained after 12 months of ibrutinib treatment. The origin of this receptor is a human donor with chronic lymphocytic leukemia.

CDR3 coding DNA: TGCGCCAGCAGCTTGGGGACAGGGGTCAATGAGCAGTTCTTC. Protein sequence: CASSLGTGVNEQFF. The chain uses TRBV5-1 and TRBJ2-1, with 9 nucleotides matching TRBD1. Germline V gene lookup returns CDR1 SGHRS and CDR2 YFSETQ. V trimming: 0 bases; J trimming: 6 bases; junction bases outside the gene matches: 1. This CDR3 comprises 14 residues.